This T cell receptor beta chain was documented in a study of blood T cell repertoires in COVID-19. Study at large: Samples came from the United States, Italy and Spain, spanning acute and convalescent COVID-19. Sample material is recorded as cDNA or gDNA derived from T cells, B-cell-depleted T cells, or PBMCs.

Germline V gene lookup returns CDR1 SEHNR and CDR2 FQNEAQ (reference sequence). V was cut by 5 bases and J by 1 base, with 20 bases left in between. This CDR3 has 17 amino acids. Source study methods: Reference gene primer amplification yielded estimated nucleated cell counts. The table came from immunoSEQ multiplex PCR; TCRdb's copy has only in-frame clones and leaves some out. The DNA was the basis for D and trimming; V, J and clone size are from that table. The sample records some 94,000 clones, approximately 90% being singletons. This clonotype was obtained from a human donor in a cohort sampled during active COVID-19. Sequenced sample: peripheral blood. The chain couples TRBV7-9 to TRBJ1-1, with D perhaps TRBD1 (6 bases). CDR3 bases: TGTGCCAGCAGCCCCCGGGGGGGCGGGGTGTCGAACACTGAAGCTTTCTTT. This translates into CASSPRGGGVSNTEAFF.